The rows below give T cell receptor beta chains drawn from one sample of a study of shared clonotypes between healthy human individuals. Measured with immunoSEQ multiplex PCR; TCRdb has only the in-frame clones, and not every one. The data hold 170,000 or so clones, with roughly 70% observed a single time. Sample: memory CD4+ T cells sorted from blood. The receptors derive from a man aged 30-40 years in good health. Both conserved end residues are part of each CDR3. The D gene is left open where the match is weak.

J,D,V,CDR3
TRBJ2-7,TRBD1,TRBV5-1,CASSLRAGTGSNQQYF
TRBJ2-4,TRBD1,TRBV6-1,CASSEVPGGAKNIQYF
TRBJ2-3,TRBD2,TRBV10-3,CAISESIGLAGGTDTQYF
TRBJ2-3,TRBD1,TRBV11-2,CASSFRGTGGNTDTQYF
TRBJ1-3,NA,TRBV30,CAWTSMGGSGNTIYF
TRBJ2-5,TRBD2,TRBV29-1,CSVDTSGSWETQYF
TRBJ2-3,NA,TRBV6-1,CAGGTRGIDTQYF
TRBJ2-3,NA,TRBV5-5,CASSFFSGTGTDTQYF
TRBJ2-7,NA,TRBV10-3,CAIGNGGSYGQYF
TRBJ2-7,NA,TRBV11-3,CASSLAGSHEQYF
TRBJ2-7,NA,TRBV7-6,CASRIGDGVQYF
TRBJ2-5,NA,TRBV20-1,CSAGDLRTQYF
TRBJ1-2,NA,TRBV7-2,CASSLGSAYGYTF
TRBJ2-7,NA,TRBV27,CASSLFQGVGNEQYF
TRBJ2-7,NA,TRBV5-6,CASSPRTAASEQYF
TRBJ2-3,NA,TRBV18,CASSPRVGASTDTQYF
TRBJ2-3,NA,TRBV9,CASSSRATDTQYF
TRBJ2-2,NA,TRBV7-9,CASSLEGYTGELFF
TRBJ1-4,TRBD1,TRBV9,CASTRTGGNEKLFF
TRBJ2-7,TRBD2,TRBV11-2,CASSLVSGRDYEQYF
TRBJ2-3,NA,TRBV5-4,CASSPEPQTLQYF
TRBJ2-2,NA,TRBV4-2,CASSLVGLSGELFF
TRBJ2-1,TRBD2,TRBV29-1,CSVLAGGRFGEQFF